Sequencing of this T cell receptor beta chain was carried out in a study of shared clonotypes between healthy human individuals. Study as a whole: Each donor's CD4 naive and CD4 memory cells filled three plates apiece, CD8 naive two, and CD8 memory one. Study-level points and caveats: Larger richness was generally estimated for naive than memory subsets. A few donors held 5% to 5.5% of naive CD4 clonotypes in common. Tissues were not sampled, only blood, and their repertoires likely differ.

The protocol was immunoSEQ multiplex PCR, while the TCRdb copy is restricted to in-frame clones and leaves out a portion. This sample has about 700,000 clones; under 95% occur once, and the top ten carry 24%. Naive CD8 cells lacked CD45RO, underwent positive selection for CCR7 and left out terminally differentiated effector memory CD45RA+ cells. This clone has a single count. No antigen is known for it. The source material was naive CD8+ T cells sorted from blood. The receptor's source is a man under 40 in good health.

CDR3 loop: CASSQSLRGYNEQFF. For the CDR3, the DNA is TGTGCCAGCAGCCAGTCGCTCCGGGGATACAATGAGCAGTTCTTC. The V call is TRBV14, the J call TRBJ2-1; a weak D match, TRBD2 (5 bases). CDR1 and CDR2 from the germline V gene are SGHDN and FVKESK. This CDR3 spans 15 amino acids. V was cut by 3 bases and J by 4 bases, with 13 bases left in between.